The entry that follows covers one T cell receptor beta chain sequence. This sample was included in a study of blood T cell repertoires in COVID-19. At the level of the study: COVID-19 samples collected from the United States, Italy and Spain covered acute and convalescent phases. T cells, B-cell-depleted T cells, or PBMCs supplied cDNA or gDNA.

Original data processing: Counts of nucleated cells, estimated from reference gene primer amplification, were obtained. Assay: immunoSEQ multiplex PCR; the TCRdb copy retains only in-frame clones and omits some. For V, J and clone size, that table is used; D and trimming come from the DNA. The table records 66,000 or so clones, around 80% of them present only once. CDR1 and CDR2 (germline): LNHNV, YYDKDF (reference sequence). The V segment lost 1 base and the J segment 5 bases; nucleotides outside the gene matches: 5. This CDR3 region has 16 residues. Sequenced sample: peripheral blood. This TCR derives from a human donor in a cohort sampled during active COVID-19. The chain recombines TRBV15 with TRBJ2-7, with 13 bases aligning to TRBD2. In nucleotides, the CDR3 is TGTGCCACCAGCAGAGCGGGACTAGCGGGAATGAACGAGCAGTACTTC. Its translation: CATSRAGLAGMNEQYF.